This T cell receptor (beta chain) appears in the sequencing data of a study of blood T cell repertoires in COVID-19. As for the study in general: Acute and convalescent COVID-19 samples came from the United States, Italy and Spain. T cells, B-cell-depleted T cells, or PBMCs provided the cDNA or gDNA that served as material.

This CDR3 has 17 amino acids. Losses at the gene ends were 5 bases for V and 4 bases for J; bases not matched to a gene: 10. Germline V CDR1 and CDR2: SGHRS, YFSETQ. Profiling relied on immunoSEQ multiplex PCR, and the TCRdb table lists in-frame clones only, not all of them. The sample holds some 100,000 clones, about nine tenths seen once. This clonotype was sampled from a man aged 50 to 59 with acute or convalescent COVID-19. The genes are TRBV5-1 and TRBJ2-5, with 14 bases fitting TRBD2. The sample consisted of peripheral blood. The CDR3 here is CASRSGTSGGQGETQYF. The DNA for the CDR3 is TGCGCCAGCAGATCCGGGACTAGCGGGGGCCAGGGAGAGACCCAGTACTTC.